These 24 T cell receptor beta chains originate from one sample sequenced in a study of early T cells in non-severe SARS-CoV-2 infection. TCRdb re-analysed the 5' RACE reads in MiXCR, keeping a single row per CDR3 protein. The sample consists of about 28,000 distinct CDR3 sequences, about 6% of them appearing once. The sequencing input was whole blood. The receptors shown here come from an adult who was a healthcare worker with PCR-confirmed SARS-CoV-2 infection or an uninfected control (not recorded which).

CDR3 coding DNA: TGTGCCAGCAGCGTGGGGGCCCGGCGGGCTAATTCACCCCTCCACTTT. This encodes CASSVGARRANSPLHF. The V and J genes are TRBV5-6 and TRBJ1-6, with a weak D call TRBD1 (6 bases). Trimming removed 4 bases at V and 6 bases at J, with 17 bases between. Germline lookup yields CDR1 SGHDT and CDR2 YYEEEE. The CDR3 totals 16 residues.

This clonotype has ten or more counts. CDR3 in DNA: TGTGCCAGCAGCTTAGGGGTAGAGGTAAACTCACCCCTCCACTTT. This sequence encodes CASSLGVEVNSPLHF. V is TRBV7-9 and J is TRBJ1-6; no clear D gene. This CDR3 has 15 amino acids. The germline CDR1 and CDR2 sequences are SEHNR and FQNEAQ (reference sequence). The V end lost 1 base, the J end lost 10 bases, and 14 bases lay between the germline ends. Variable domain in full (rest from reference TRBV7-9 and TRBJ1-6): DTGVSQNPRHKITKRGQNVTFRCDPISEHNRLYWYRQTLGQGPEFLTYFQNEAQLEKSRLLSDRFSAERPKGSFSTLEIQRTEQGDSAMYLCASSLGVEVNSPLHFGNGTRLTVT.

This clonotype was counted many times. This chain uses TRBV4-1 with TRBJ2-1; D gene uncertain. This CDR3 comprises 16 residues. CDR1 and CDR2 from the germline V gene are MGHRA and YSYEKL. The germline V and J ends were trimmed by 7 bases and 5 bases, with 21 bases remaining between them. CDR3 sequence: CASTLGWSGYHNEQFF. The CDR3 coding sequence is TGCGCCAGCACCCTTGGTTGGTCTGGTTACCACAATGAGCAGTTCTTC.

In this sample, this clonotype turned up many times. This rearrangement joins TRBV10-3 to TRBJ2-7; 8 bases line up with TRBD1. CDR3 length: 14 amino acids. J lost 5 bases, V lost 7 bases, and 10 bases had no gene match. The V gene's germline CDR1 is ENHRY and CDR2 SYGVKD. CDR3 DNA: TGTGCCATCACCGACAGGGGCGGCGGCCACGAGCAGTACTTC. This codes for CAITDRGGGHEQYF.

This clonotype was recorded a few times. V usage is TRBV6-2 or TRBV6-3 and J usage is TRBJ2-7; D is uncertain. Germline CDR1 MNHEY, CDR2 SVGEGT. CDR3 length: 14 amino acids. V was shortened by 2 bases and J by 2 bases, with 10 bases between the two germline ends. The CDR3: CASSYRSTAYEQYF. The DNA for the CDR3 is TGTGCCAGCAGTTACAGGAGTACCGCCTACGAGCAGTACTTC.

The V and J genes are TRBV28 and TRBJ2-7; the match to TRBD1 covers 10 bases. The J segment lost 5 bases and the V segment lost 4 bases, leaving 8 bases of the junction unmatched. CDR1 is MDHEN, CDR2 SYDVKM, per germline. This CDR3 region has 15 residues. The CDR3 is CASSSSGTGAHEQYF. The CDR3 DNA sequence: TGTGCCAGCAGTTCGTCCGGGACAGGGGCCCACGAGCAGTACTTC.

This clonotype was counted many times. This sequence joins TRBV7-3 and TRBJ2-1, with TRBD2 identical over 15 bases. The CDR3 runs to 17 residues. The germline V gene has CDR1 SGHTA and CDR2 FQGTGA. The V segment lost 2 bases and the J segment 6 bases; nucleotides outside the gene matches: 5. The CDR3 loop is CASSLSGTSGGRNEQFF. The DNA for the CDR3 is TGTGCCAGCAGCTTATCCGGGACTAGCGGGGGGCGCAATGAGCAGTTCTTC.

This chain connects TRBV9 to TRBJ2-7, with 9 bases fitting TRBD2. From germline, CDR1 is SGDLS and CDR2 YYNGEE. The CDR3 contains 15 residues. V lost 0 bases, J lost 4 bases, and 5 bases stayed unmatched. CDR3 amino acids: CASSVGAGGLYEQYF. The CDR3 nucleotides are TGTGCCAGCAGCGTAGGGGCGGGAGGGCTTTACGAGCAGTACTTC.

This clonotype showed up just a few times. This chain uses TRBV7-3 with TRBJ2-1; D gene unclear. V lost 4 bases, J lost 5 bases, and 6 bases lay in between. The CDR3 sequence is 12 residues long. Germline CDR1 is SGHTA and CDR2 is FQGTGA. CDR3 in amino acids: CASSSGNNEQFF. CDR3 DNA sequence: TGTGCCAGCAGCTCAGGAAACAATGAGCAGTTCTTC.

The table lists this clonotype with many counts. The rearrangement links TRBV29-1 to TRBJ1-1; D might be TRBD1 (5 bases). Germline V CDR1 and CDR2: SQVTM, ANQGSEA. Trimming took 3 bases from V and 3 from J, leaving 8 bases between them. The CDR3 totals 12 residues. In DNA, the CDR3 is TGCAGCGTTGATGTGACAGACACTGAAGCTTTCTTT. Translating it yields CSVDVTDTEAFF.

This clonotype came up many times. The J gene is TRBJ2-1, the V gene TRBV12-3 or TRBV12-4; weak D call: TRBD1 (7 bases). Between the trimmed V and J ends, which lost 6 bases and 9 bases, there was a span of 21 bases. The CDR3 length is 15 residues. The CDR3 coding sequence is TGTGCCAGCAGCCCAGGGGGGACAGTTTTCGGTGAGCAGTTCTTC. Residues: CASSPGGTVFGEQFF.

The chain uses TRBV18 and TRBJ1-1, with 7 nucleotides matching TRBD1. CDR1 and CDR2 (germline): KGHSH, LQKENI. J lost 4 bases, V lost 6 bases, and 8 bases had no gene match. CDR3 size: 14 residues. In DNA form, the CDR3 reads TGTGCCAGCTCCGACTTCAGGGGGATCACTGAAGCTTTCTTT. Protein sequence: CASSDFRGITEAFF.

This clonotype was counted many times. The genes are TRBV20-1 and TRBJ1-5; D remains ambiguous. The V gene lost 1 base and the J gene lost 3 bases, with 10 bases spanning the gap. In germline, CDR1 is DFQATT, CDR2 SNEGSKA (reference sequence). The CDR3 consists of 14 residues. The DNA for the CDR3 is TGCAGTGCTAGAGCCGCCGGCGACAATCAGCCCCAGCATTTT. Amino acid sequence: CSARAAGDNQPQHF.

There are many counts of this clonotype. This chain uses TRBV12-3 or TRBV12-4 with TRBJ1-5; 9 nucleotides line up with TRBD1. V dropped 6 bases and J dropped 1; count of bases not matched to a gene: 10. CDR3 size: 17 residues. The CDR3 sequence is CASSLRQGVKSNQPQHF. CDR3 nucleotides: TGTGCCAGCAGCTTGAGACAGGGGGTTAAGAGCAATCAGCCCCAGCATTTT.

At least ten counts were recorded for this clonotype. This chain connects TRBV6-2 or TRBV6-3 to TRBJ1-2; 10 bases fit TRBD1. Germline CDR1 reads MNHEY; CDR2 reads SVGEGT. This CDR3 spans 18 amino acids. J lost 2 bases, V lost 7 bases, and 16 bases had no gene match. CDR3 region: CASTPPWDRGVANYGYTF. The DNA for the CDR3 is TGTGCCAGCACCCCCCCGTGGGACAGGGGTGTTGCGAACTATGGCTACACCTTC.

Ten or more counts support this clonotype. The chain recombines TRBV12-3 or TRBV12-4 with TRBJ1-5; 8 nucleotides match TRBD1. The CDR3 runs to 17 residues. V lost 3 bases, J lost 2 bases, and 9 bases stayed unmatched. As DNA, the CDR3 is TGTGCCAGCAGTTTCGGGGTAACAGGGGGAGGCAATCAGCCCCAGCATTTT. Translation: CASSFGVTGGGNQPQHF.

In DNA, the CDR3 is TGTGCCAGCAGCCCACAGGGGAAGGGCTACGAGCAGTACTTC. Translating gives CASSPQGKGYEQYF. The chain recombines TRBV3-1 with TRBJ2-7; 7 bases are a match to TRBD1. The germline V gene has CDR1 LGHDT and CDR2 YNNKEL (reference sequence). The V gene end was trimmed by 4 bases and the J gene end by 3 bases; junction bases not matched to a gene: 6. The CDR3 runs 14 residues.

This clonotype was picked up many times. The chain is built from TRBV14 and TRBJ1-1; D unresolved. V was clipped by 1 base and J by 8 bases, with 17 bases between them. Germline loops: CDR1 SGHDN, CDR2 FVKESK. The CDR3 is 15 amino acids. The CDR3 bases are TGTGCCAGCAGCCAAGGATTCGAGGTGGGCCGCGAAGCTTTCTTT. This codes for CASSQGFEVGREAFF. Using reference TRBV14 and TRBJ1-1 for the parts outside the CDR3, the full variable domain is EAGVTQFPSHSVIEKGQTVTLRCDPISGHDNLYWYRRVMGKEIKFLLHFVKESKQDESGMPNNRFLAERTGGTYSTLKVQPAELEDSGVYFCASSQGFEVGREAFFGQGTRLTVV.

The chain is built from TRBV3-1 and TRBJ1-2; the match to TRBD1 covers 9 bases. Unmatched junction bases numbered 3, after V lost 0 bases and J lost 7 bases. From germline, CDR1 is LGHDT and CDR2 YNNKEL (reference sequence). The CDR3 length is 14 residues. The CDR3 spells CASSQDPDRGGYTF. The CDR3 bases are TGTGCCAGCAGCCAAGATCCGGACAGGGGTGGCTACACCTTC. Filled out from reference TRBV3-1 and TRBJ1-2, the complete variable domain reads DTAVSQTPKYLVTQMGNDKSIKCEQNLGHDTMYWYKQDSKKFLKIMFSYNNKELIINETVPNRFSPKSPDKAHLNLHINSLELGDSAVYFCASSQDPDRGGYTFGSGTRLTVV.

This clonotype was counted at least ten times. The chain couples TRBV7-2 to TRBJ2-1; D is ambiguous. V was trimmed by 1 base and J by 9 bases, leaving 7 bases between them. The CDR3 has 12 residues. Germline assignment: CDR1 SGHTA and CDR2 FQGNSA. The CDR3 reads CASSLGLGEQFF. The CDR3 coding sequence is TGTGCCAGCAGCTTAGGACTCGGTGAGCAGTTCTTC.

This clonotype has a count of ten or more. The chain uses TRBV24-1 and TRBJ2-1; D remains ambiguous. This CDR3 is 14 amino acids long. CDR1 is KGHDR, CDR2 SFDVKD, per germline. Trimming shortened V by 2 bases and J by 2 bases, and 6 bases separated the two germline ends. The CDR3 DNA reads as TGTGCCACCAGTGATTCTGGGCCCTACAATGAGCAGTTCTTC. It encodes CATSDSGPYNEQFF.

Ten or more counts support this clonotype. The chain employs TRBV5-1 and TRBJ2-3; 7 positions match TRBD2. CDR1 is SGHRS and CDR2 is YFSETQ in the germline V gene. The CDR3 has 18 amino acids. The ends lost 0 bases at V and 1 base at J; junction bases unmatched: 11. Here the CDR3 reads CASSLEVGGSSGTDTQYF. The CDR3 DNA is TGCGCCAGCAGCTTGGAGGTCGGGGGGAGTAGCGGCACAGATACGCAGTATTTT.

Many counts were recorded for this clonotype. The chain recombines TRBV30 with TRBJ1-1; TRBD1 might be the D (5 bases). In germline, CDR1 is GTSNPN, CDR2 SVGIG (reference sequence). V was shortened by 1 base and J by 2 bases, with 8 bases between the two germline ends. This CDR3 has 13 residues. The CDR3 spells CAWSGQPNTEAFF. DNA for the CDR3: TGTGCCTGGAGTGGACAGCCCAACACTGAAGCTTTCTTT.

This clonotype was seen ten or more times. The rearrangement uses TRBV7-2 and TRBJ2-3; TRBD1 or TRBD2 may be the D gene (7 bases each). Deletions cut 5 bases from V and 0 bases from J, with 21 bases between. Germline CDR1 reads SGHTA; CDR2 reads FQGNSA. This CDR3 has 18 residues. CDR3 in DNA: TGTGCCAGCAGCCCTCTACGGGGGGACAGAAAAAGCACAGATACGCAGTATTTT. Translating it yields CASSPLRGDRKSTDTQYF.